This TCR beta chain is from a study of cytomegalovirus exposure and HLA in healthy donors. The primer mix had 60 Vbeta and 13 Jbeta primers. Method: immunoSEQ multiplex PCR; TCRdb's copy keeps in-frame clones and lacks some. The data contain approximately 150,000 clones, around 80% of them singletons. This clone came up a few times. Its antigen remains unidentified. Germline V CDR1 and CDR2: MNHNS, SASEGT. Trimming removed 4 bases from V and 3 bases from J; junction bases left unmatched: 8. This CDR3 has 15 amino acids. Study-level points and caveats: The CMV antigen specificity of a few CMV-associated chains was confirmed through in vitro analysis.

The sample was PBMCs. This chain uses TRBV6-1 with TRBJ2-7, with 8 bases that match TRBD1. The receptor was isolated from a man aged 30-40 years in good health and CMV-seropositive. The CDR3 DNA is TGTGCCAGCAGTGTAAGCCGGGACAGGTACTACGAGCAGTACTTC. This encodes CASSVSRDRYYEQYF.